This T cell receptor beta chain is drawn from a study of radiotherapy plus CTLA-4 blockade in lung cancer. Across the study: Overall, around 19% of patients showed an objective response, while over 25% attained disease control.

Here immunoSEQ multiplex PCR was the method, and the copy in TCRdb shows in-frame clones only, minus some. The sample holds tens of thousands of clones, around 81% seen once. Notes on the study in general: After treatment with radiotherapy plus ipilimumab, TCR clones that came from the tumor expanded in blood.

In regard to this clone: Its matching antigen is unknown.

Focal radiation with ipilimumab CTLA-4 blockade was given to patients with chemo-refractory metastatic non-small-cell lung cancer. Germline values: CDR1 SGHRS, CDR2 YFSETQ. This CDR3 is built from 19 residues. V lost 2 bases and J lost 7, with 27 bases in between. The chain links TRBV5-1 to TRBJ2-2; perhaps TRBD2 as D (5 bases). The sequencing here drew on peripheral blood, taken from a patient treated with radiotherapy plus ipilimumab. The source of this sequence is a human donor with non-small cell lung cancer who had a partial response to radiotherapy plus ipilimumab. Some clones in this sample may be carry-over from other donors' samples. This chain's CDR3 is CASSLRPSQALSEVGELFF. CDR3 DNA sequence: TGCGCCAGCAGCTTAAGACCCAGCCAGGCCCTGTCGGAGGTCGGGGAGCTGTTTTTT.